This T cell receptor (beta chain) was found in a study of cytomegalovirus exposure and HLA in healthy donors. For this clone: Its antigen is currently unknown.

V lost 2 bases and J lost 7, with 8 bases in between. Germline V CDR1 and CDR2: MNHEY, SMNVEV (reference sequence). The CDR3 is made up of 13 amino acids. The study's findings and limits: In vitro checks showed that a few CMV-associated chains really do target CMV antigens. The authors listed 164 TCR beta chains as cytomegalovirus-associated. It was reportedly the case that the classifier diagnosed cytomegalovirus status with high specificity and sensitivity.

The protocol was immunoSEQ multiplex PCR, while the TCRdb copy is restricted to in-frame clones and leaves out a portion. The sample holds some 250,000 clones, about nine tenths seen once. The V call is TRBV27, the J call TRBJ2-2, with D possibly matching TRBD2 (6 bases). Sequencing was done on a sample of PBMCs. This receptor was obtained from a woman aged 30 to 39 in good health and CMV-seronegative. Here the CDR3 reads CASSLRGGGELFF. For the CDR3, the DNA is TGTGCCAGCAGTTTAAGGGGAGGCGGGGAGCTGTTTTTT.